These 30 T cell receptor beta chains originate from one sample sequenced in a study of shared clonotypes between healthy human individuals. Assay: immunoSEQ multiplex PCR; the TCRdb copy retains only in-frame clones and omits some. The data show hundreds of thousands of clones, about 96% seen once. CD45RO-negative cells were positively selected for CCR7, leaving out terminally differentiated effector memory CD45RA+ cells. The sequenced material came from naive CD8+ T cells sorted from blood. All receptors come from a man in his thirties or forties in good health.

The V and J genes are TRBV27 and TRBJ1-4; TRBD1 aligns across 8 bases. This CDR3 is built from 14 residues. Per the germline V gene, CDR1 is MNHEY and CDR2 is SMNVEV (reference sequence). With V trimmed by 5 bases and J by 6 bases, 5 bases remained unmatched. CDR3 region: CASSALGQDEKLFF. The CDR3, as DNA: TGTGCCAGCAGTGCACTGGGACAGGATGAAAAACTGTTTTTT. Full variable domain (remainder filled in from reference TRBV27 and TRBJ1-4): EAQVTQNPRYLITVTGKKLTVTCSQNMNHEYMSWYRQDPGLGLRQIYYSMNVEVTDKGDVPEGYKVSRKEKRNFPLILESPSPNQTSLYFCASSALGQDEKLFFGSGTQLSVL.

This chain connects TRBV9 to TRBJ2-2, with no clear D. Trimming left V 4 bases short and J 6 bases short, with 10 bases between. Germline CDR1 and CDR2: SGDLS and YYNGEE. The CDR3 has 13 residues. The CDR3 sequence: CASSPLAAGELFF. CDR3 DNA: TGTGCCAGCAGCCCACTCGCCGCCGGGGAGCTGTTTTTT.

This chain links TRBV27 with TRBJ2-7; D ambiguous. V lost 5 bases and J lost 9, with 17 bases in between. From germline, CDR1 is MNHEY and CDR2 SMNVEV (reference sequence). CDR3 length equals 13 residues. CDR3 nucleotides: TGTGCCAGCAGTCTTATAGGGTCCTCAGGGCAGTACTTC. Its protein product is CASSLIGSSGQYF.

As to this clone: The sample holds other DNA sequences that translate to the same CDR3. The V call is TRBV7-9, the J call TRBJ2-2; D gene uncertain. The CDR3 contains 13 residues. CDR1 SEHNR and CDR2 FQNEAQ come from the germline V gene (reference sequence). V was cut by 2 bases and J by 3 bases, with 4 bases left in between. As DNA, the CDR3 is TGTGCCAGCAGCTTAATGGACACCGGGGAGCTGTTTTTT. Translation: CASSLMDTGELFF. Combining the CDR3 with reference TRBV7-9 and TRBJ2-2 gives the whole variable domain DTGVSQNPRHKITKRGQNVTFRCDPISEHNRLYWYRQTLGQGPEFLTYFQNEAQLEKSRLLSDRFSAERPKGSFSTLEIQRTEQGDSAMYLCASSLMDTGELFFGEGSRLTVL.

The V and J genes are TRBV11-2 and TRBJ2-2; D possibly corresponds to TRBD2 (6 bases). Germline values: CDR1 SGHAT, CDR2 FQNNGV. The CDR3 totals 17 residues. V was pared by 2 bases and J by 1 base, with 14 bases between. This CDR3 is CASSLPWGVQNTGELFF. Written as DNA, the CDR3 is TGTGCCAGCAGCTTACCCTGGGGGGTTCAGAACACCGGGGAGCTGTTTTTT.

The chain links TRBV19 to TRBJ1-5; D possibly corresponds to TRBD1 (6 bases). This CDR3 spans 14 amino acids. Germline V CDR1 and CDR2: LNHDA, SQIVND (reference sequence). Trimming removed 6 bases at V and 3 bases at J, with 12 bases between. The CDR3 region has the DNA TGTGCCAGTAGCAAAGGACAGCTCAATCAGCCCCAGCATTTT. Amino acid sequence: CASSKGQLNQPQHF.

This clone appeared once. This chain links TRBV9 with TRBJ2-7; D may be TRBD1 or TRBD2 (5 bases each). CDR1 is SGDLS and CDR2 is YYNGEE in the germline V gene. The CDR3 is made up of 13 amino acids. V was clipped by 3 bases and J by 3 bases, with 10 bases between them. Written as DNA, the CDR3 is TGTGCCAGCAGCGCGGGACGAAACTACGAGCAGTACTTC. Amino acid sequence: CASSAGRNYEQYF. The full variable domain, in which reference TRBV9 and TRBJ2-7 provide the parts outside the CDR3, is DSGVTQTPKHLITATGQRVTLRCSPRSGDLSVYWYQQSLDQGLQFLIQYYNGEERAKGNILERFSAQQFPDLHSELNLSSLELGDSALYFCASSAGRNYEQYFGPGTRLTVT.

The V and J genes are TRBV11-2 and TRBJ1-1; D remains unclear. V lost 5 bases, J lost 7 bases, and 23 bases lay in between. This CDR3 contains 16 residues. CDR1 is SGHAT, CDR2 FQNNGV, per germline. As DNA, the CDR3 is TGTGCCAGCAGCCCCCTTCCCTTTACGGGAACCCATGAAGCTTTCTTT. Encoded protein: CASSPLPFTGTHEAFF.

The chain is built from TRBV28 and TRBJ2-3; the D gene could be TRBD1 or TRBD2 (6 bases each). The CDR3 is 18 amino acids. Germline V CDR1 and CDR2: MDHEN, SYDVKM. The V end lost 4 bases, the J end lost 3 bases, and 23 bases lay between the germline ends. This chain's CDR3 is CASSYGPLGGAGTDTQYF. DNA of the CDR3: TGTGCCAGCAGTTACGGACCCCTGGGGGGCGCCGGGACAGATACGCAGTATTTT.

The chain couples TRBV28 to TRBJ2-7, with D perhaps matching TRBD1 (6 bases). Trimming removed 1 base from V and 2 bases from J, with 15 bases in between. From germline, CDR1 is MDHEN and CDR2 SYDVKM. The CDR3 has 16 amino acids. CDR3 in DNA: TGTGCCAGCAGTTTATTCGGGTTGAAGGGGGCCTACGAGCAGTACTTC. Translating gives CASSLFGLKGAYEQYF. The whole variable domain, filled in from reference TRBV28 and TRBJ2-7, reads DVKVTQSSRYLVKRTGEKVFLECVQDMDHENMFWYRQDPGLGLRLIYFSYDVKMKEKGDIPEGYSVSREKKERFSLILESASTNQTSMYLCASSLFGLKGAYEQYFGPGTRLTVT.

The rearrangement links TRBV11-2 to TRBJ1-4, with D hard to call. Per germline, CDR1 SGHAT and CDR2 FQNNGV. The V gene lost 2 bases and the J gene lost 6 bases, with 10 bases spanning the gap. The CDR3 is 14 residues long. CDR3: CASSLPGADEKLFF. In DNA form, the CDR3 reads TGTGCCAGCAGCTTACCGGGCGCGGATGAAAAACTGTTTTTT.

The J gene is TRBJ2-7, the V gene TRBV5-8; D is unresolved. The CDR3 spans 11 residues. Germline V gives CDR1 SGHTS, CDR2 YDEGEE. V was pared by 2 bases and J by 7 bases, with 7 bases between. CDR3 amino acids: CASSFPLEQYF. CDR3 DNA sequence: TGTGCCAGCAGCTTCCCTCTAGAGCAGTACTTC.

A word on this clone: The sample carries other DNA sequences with the same CDR3. V and J are TRBV27 and TRBJ1-5; D is undetermined. This CDR3 spans 13 amino acids. Germline CDR1 reads MNHEY; CDR2 reads SMNVEV (reference sequence). The ends were cut back, 0 bases at V and 6 bases at J, with 6 bases in the middle. CDR3: CASSLSVAQPQHF. DNA of the CDR3: TGTGCCAGCAGTTTATCGGTAGCTCAGCCCCAGCATTTT.

The gene calls are TRBV19 and TRBJ2-7; TRBD2 aligns across 7 bases. The V and J ends lost 4 bases and 2 bases, in that order; junction bases with no gene match: 11. Germline V CDR1 and CDR2: LNHDA, SQIVND (reference sequence). The CDR3 contains 16 residues. The CDR3 sequence: CASSNPGTTLTYEQYF. The CDR3 DNA reads TGTGCCAGTAGTAACCCCGGGACTACCCTAACCTACGAGCAGTACTTC.

Comments on this clone: The identical CDR3 is also encoded by other nucleotide sequences in the sample. The rearrangement links TRBV27 to TRBJ2-7, with D unresolved. V lost 2 bases and J lost 6, with 8 bases in between. Looked up from germline, CDR1 is MNHEY and CDR2 is SMNVEV (reference sequence). This CDR3 has 12 amino acids. This chain's CDR3 is CASSLPLGEQYF. CDR3 nucleotides: TGTGCCAGCAGTTTACCCCTGGGCGAGCAGTACTTC.

The chain has TRBV10-2 and TRBJ2-1, with D possibly matching TRBD2 (6 bases). The V end was cut by 4 bases, the J end by 3 bases, with 10 bases between. There are 14 residues in the CDR3. Germline V CDR1 and CDR2: WSHSY, SAAADI. CDR3 residues: CASSVSGLYNEQFF. Here the CDR3 DNA reads TGCGCCAGCAGTGTGTCGGGACTCTACAATGAGCAGTTCTTC.

The V and J genes are TRBV11-3 and TRBJ2-3; 8 bases fit TRBD2. The CDR3 sequence is 14 residues long. V shed 5 bases, J shed 6 bases, and the junction held 7 bases outside the gene matches. The V gene's germline CDR1 is SGHNT and CDR2 YENEEA. The CDR3 is CASSGLAGTDTQYF. The CDR3 region has the DNA TGTGCCAGCAGCGGACTAGCTGGAACTGATACGCAGTATTTT.

This chain uses TRBV25-1 with TRBJ2-1; D might be TRBD1 or TRBD2, each matching 5 bases. Germline V gives CDR1 MGHDK, CDR2 SYGVNS. V gave up 3 bases and J gave up 10 bases, with 10 bases separating them. There are 12 residues in the CDR3. CDR3 DNA sequence: TGTGCCAGCAGTGAGGCCGGGACGGAGCAGTTCTTC. This sequence encodes CASSEAGTEQFF.

As for this clone: This CDR3 is also generated by other DNA sequences in the sample. The gene calls are TRBV29-1 and TRBJ2-1; 7 bases map to TRBD2. The CDR3 is 12 residues long. Germline lookup yields CDR1 SQVTM and CDR2 ANQGSEA. J was trimmed by 6 bases and V by 2 bases; bases with no gene match: 1. CDR3 coding DNA: TGCAGCGTTGAATCGGGGGGCAATGAGCAGTTCTTC. Amino acids: CSVESGGNEQFF.

The V gene is TRBV29-1, the J gene TRBJ2-7; perhaps TRBD2 as D (6 bases). V was trimmed by 4 bases and J by 4 bases, leaving 17 bases between them. The CDR3 extends over 14 amino acids. From germline, CDR1 is SQVTM and CDR2 ANQGSEA. The CDR3 DNA reads TGCAGCGTTGCGGGGGACTTCAGCCGTTACGAGCAGTACTTC. The encoded protein is CSVAGDFSRYEQYF.

As concerns this clone: The sample holds other DNA sequences that translate to the same CDR3. The V and J genes are TRBV5-1 and TRBJ2-7; 8 nucleotides agree with TRBD1. The CDR3 covers 14 residues. Unmatched junction bases numbered 7, after V lost 5 bases and J lost 3 bases. CDR1 and CDR2 (germline): SGHRS, YFSETQ. In nucleotides, the CDR3 is TGCGCCAGCAGTCCCGGGACAGGCCTCTACGAGCAGTACTTC. Translating gives CASSPGTGLYEQYF.

On this clone itself: This same CDR3 is encoded by further DNA sequences in the sample. The rearrangement joins TRBV27 to TRBJ2-1, with D perhaps being TRBD1 or TRBD2 (5 bases each). This CDR3 contains 13 residues. Germline assignment: CDR1 MNHEY and CDR2 SMNVEV (reference sequence). The V end was cut by 3 bases, the J end by 5 bases, with 8 bases between. DNA for the CDR3: TGTGCCAGCAGTTTGGGACGGAACAATGAGCAGTTCTTC. This translates into CASSLGRNNEQFF.

The chain recombines TRBV7-8 with TRBJ1-1, with 7 bases that match TRBD1. CDR3 size: 15 residues. Germline assignment: CDR1 SGHVS and CDR2 FQNEAQ. J was trimmed by 1 base and V by 5 bases; bases with no gene match: 7. CDR3 protein: CASSANEGANTEAFF. The CDR3, as DNA: TGTGCCAGCAGCGCTAACGAGGGGGCGAACACTGAAGCTTTCTTT.

The V and J genes are TRBV4-2 and TRBJ2-1; D is unclear. This CDR3 is built from 13 residues. Germline V lookup: CDR1 LGHNA, CDR2 YNFKEQ. V lost 0 bases, J lost 10 bases, and 10 bases lay in between. CDR3 protein: CASSQETDREQFF. The CDR3 DNA reads as TGTGCCAGCAGCCAAGAAACCGACCGGGAGCAGTTCTTC.

This chain joins TRBV7-9 and TRBJ2-2; D tentatively reads TRBD1 or TRBD2 (5 bases each). The ends were cut back, 5 bases at V and 4 bases at J, with 17 bases in the middle. The CDR3 covers 16 residues. In germline, CDR1 is SEHNR, CDR2 FQNEAQ (reference sequence). The CDR3, as DNA: TGTGCCAGCAGCCCCCGGGGCTTCCAGGGCACCGGGGAGCTGTTTTTT. Translated, it gives CASSPRGFQGTGELFF.

This clone was counted a single time. The V call is TRBV11-2, the J call TRBJ2-7, with D unresolved. The CDR3 has 13 amino acids. With 5 bases removed from V and 4 bases from J, the gap between germline ends came to 12 bases. The V gene's germline CDR1 is SGHAT and CDR2 FQNNGV. Here the CDR3 reads CASSPPSYYEQYF. The CDR3 coding sequence is TGTGCCAGCAGCCCACCCTCTTATTACGAGCAGTACTTC.

CDR3 amino acids: CASSPIGASADTQYF. The CDR3 nucleotides read TGTGCCAGCAGCCCGATAGGGGCTAGCGCAGATACGCAGTATTTT. This sequence joins TRBV9 and TRBJ2-3; D is possibly TRBD2 (6 bases). The CDR3 extends over 15 amino acids. Trimming pared 4 bases from V and 4 bases from J, leaving 16 bases between. Germline V CDR1 and CDR2: SGDLS, YYNGEE. The full variable domain, with the rest looked up from reference TRBV9 and TRBJ2-3, is DSGVTQTPKHLITATGQRVTLRCSPRSGDLSVYWYQQSLDQGLQFLIQYYNGEERAKGNILERFSAQQFPDLHSELNLSSLELGDSALYFCASSPIGASADTQYFGPGTRLTVL.

On this clone itself: Other DNA sequences in the same sample also yield this CDR3. The chain carries TRBV2 and TRBJ2-7; 7 positions match TRBD2. The CDR3 is 13 residues long. The V gene's germline CDR1 is SNHLY and CDR2 FYNNEI. V was pared by 6 bases and J by 2 bases, with 4 bases of the junction left unmatched. The CDR3 sequence is CASRAGLAYEQYF. The CDR3 DNA sequence: TGTGCCAGCAGAGCAGGACTAGCCTACGAGCAGTACTTC.

The chain joins TRBV5-1 to TRBJ2-7; either TRBD1 or TRBD2 may fit D (5 bases each). The CDR3 spans 14 residues. CDR1 is SGHRS, CDR2 YFSETQ, per germline. V lost 2 bases and J lost 1, with 10 bases in between. DNA for the CDR3: TGCGCCAGCAGCTTTGGGGACGGATCCTACGAGCAGTACTTC. It encodes CASSFGDGSYEQYF.

This clone was counted once. Additional DNA sequences in this sample encode the identical CDR3. V is TRBV27 and J is TRBJ2-1; 9 nucleotides agree with TRBD2. V was clipped by 3 bases and J by 0 bases; unmatched bases: 0. CDR1 and CDR2 (germline): MNHEY, SMNVEV (reference sequence). This CDR3 contains 15 residues. CDR3 region: CASSFSGSSYNEQFF. CDR3 DNA: TGTGCCAGCAGTTTTAGCGGGAGCTCCTACAATGAGCAGTTCTTC.